This T cell receptor (beta chain) came from a study of spatial heterogeneity in lung cancer. Study-wide background: PBMC collected at follow-up were sequenced when available, a median of roughly 24 months after resection.

Time point denoted: blood at routine non-recurrence follow-up after resection. Whole RNA, isolated from tumor, nontumor lung or frozen PBMC, was sequenced without prior sorting. TCRdb fed the 5' RACE reads into MiXCR, producing one record per CDR3 protein. The data show about 120,000 distinct CDR3 sequences, with 9% to 15% seen just once and around 17% held by the top ten. Per the germline V gene, CDR1 is SEHNR and CDR2 is FQNEAQ (reference sequence). V lost 5 bases and J 10 bases, leaving 18 bases between the germline ends. This CDR3 is 15 amino acids long. This clonotype was counted ten times or more.

The receptor was derived from a male donor with early-stage non-small cell lung cancer. This chain links TRBV7-9 with TRBJ1-6, with D unresolved. The specimen was PBMCs, collected at follow-up. The DNA for the CDR3 is TGTGCCAGCAGCCCGACTCCAGTGCGGATCTCACCCCTCCACTTT. Its translation: CASSPTPVRISPLHF.